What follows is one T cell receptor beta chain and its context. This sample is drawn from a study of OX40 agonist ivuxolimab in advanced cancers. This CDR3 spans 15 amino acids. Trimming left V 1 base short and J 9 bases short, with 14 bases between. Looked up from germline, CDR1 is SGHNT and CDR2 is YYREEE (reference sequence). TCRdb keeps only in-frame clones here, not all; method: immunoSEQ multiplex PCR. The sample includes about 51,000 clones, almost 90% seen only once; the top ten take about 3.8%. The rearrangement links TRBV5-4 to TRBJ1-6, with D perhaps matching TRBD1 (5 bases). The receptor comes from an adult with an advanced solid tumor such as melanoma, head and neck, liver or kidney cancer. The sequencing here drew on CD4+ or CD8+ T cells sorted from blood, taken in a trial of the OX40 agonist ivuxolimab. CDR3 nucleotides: TGTGCCAGCAGCTTGTCGGCCAGGGTGGCTTCACCCCTCCACTTT. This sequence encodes CASSLSARVASPLHF.